A single sample is the source of the 24 T cell receptor beta chains below, sequenced in a study of OX40 agonist ivuxolimab in advanced cancers. Sequencing used immunoSEQ multiplex PCR; TCRdb keeps in-frame clones, though not all of them. The sample has roughly 65,000 clones; approximately 80% are singletons. Sequencing used CD4+ or CD8+ T cells sorted from blood, obtained in a trial of the OX40 agonist ivuxolimab. These receptors all stem from an adult with an advanced solid tumor such as melanoma, head and neck, liver or kidney cancer.

This clone was found a few times. This chain links TRBV5-6 with TRBJ2-3; no clear D. Per the germline V gene, CDR1 is SGHDT and CDR2 is YYEEEE. V gave up 0 bases and J gave up 1 base, with 3 bases separating them. This CDR3 is 13 amino acids long. CDR3 in DNA: TGTGCCAGCAGCTTGGATCGCACAGATACGCAGTATTTT. Its translation: CASSLDRTDTQYF.

V gene TRBV28 combines with J gene TRBJ2-3; D is perhaps TRBD2 (5 bases). The germline V and J ends were trimmed by 2 bases and 5 bases, with 11 bases remaining between them. In germline, CDR1 is MDHEN, CDR2 SYDVKM. This CDR3 spans 14 amino acids. This CDR3 reads CASSLGAGKDTQYF. In nucleotides, the CDR3 is TGTGCCAGCAGTTTAGGCGCGGGCAAAGATACGCAGTATTTT.

The CDR3 sequence: CASSPGRGYNQPQHF. CDR3 nucleotides: TGTGCCAGCTCACCGGGTCGGGGTTACAATCAGCCCCAGCATTTT. The chain employs TRBV18 and TRBJ1-5; D is ambiguous. The CDR3 is 15 residues long. Trimming took off 3 bases at V and 3 bases at J, with 12 bases between the two ends. Germline V gene sequence: CDR1 KGHSH, CDR2 LQKENI.

This sequence joins TRBV2 and TRBJ2-3; no clear D. With 3 bases removed from V and 3 bases from J, the gap between germline ends came to 10 bases. The CDR3 runs 14 residues. CDR1 and CDR2 (germline): SNHLY, FYNNEI. This CDR3 is CASSDSRPTDTQYF. Written as DNA, the CDR3 is TGTGCCAGCAGTGATTCAAGACCGACAGATACGCAGTATTTT.

This sequence joins TRBV5-6 and TRBJ2-6; D is unresolved. V was pared by 0 bases and J by 4 bases, with 11 bases between. Germline loops: CDR1 SGHDT, CDR2 YYEEEE. The CDR3 length is 16 residues. Here the CDR3 DNA reads TGTGCCAGCAGCTTGGGTGGCAAAACAGGGGCCAACGTCCTGACTTTC. It translates to CASSLGGKTGANVLTF.

This clone came up a few times. This chain connects TRBV4-1 to TRBJ1-5, with 9 bases identical to TRBD1. Losses at the gene ends were 2 bases for V and 6 bases for J; bases not matched to a gene: 5. Germline CDR1 is MGHRA and CDR2 is YSYEKL. The CDR3 is 15 residues long. CDR3 nucleotide sequence: TGCGCCAGCAGCCAACCGGGACAGGGTGGTCAGCCCCAGCATTTT. Translation: CASSQPGQGGQPQHF.

V is TRBV10-3 and J is TRBJ1-5, with D possibly matching TRBD1 (6 bases). Germline V lookup: CDR1 ENHRY, CDR2 SYGVKD. This CDR3 contains 15 residues. V was shortened by 3 bases and J by 3 bases, with 12 bases between the two germline ends. Here the CDR3 reads CAISETGSANQPQHF. CDR3 sequence (DNA): TGTGCCATCAGTGAAACAGGGTCGGCCAATCAGCCCCAGCATTTT.

The chain employs TRBV19 and TRBJ1-5; 9 bases are a match to TRBD1. The V gene's germline CDR1 is LNHDA and CDR2 SQIVND (reference sequence). The CDR3 has 14 amino acids. The ends lost 7 bases at V and 4 bases at J; junction bases unmatched: 5. Here the CDR3 reads CASKRGTGNQPQHF. The CDR3 DNA reads TGTGCCAGTAAGAGGGGGACAGGGAATCAGCCCCAGCATTTT.

This chain uses TRBV7-2 with TRBJ2-2; 7 bases match TRBD1. Unmatched junction bases numbered 2, after V lost 1 base and J lost 6 bases. Per the germline V gene, CDR1 is SGHTA and CDR2 is FQGNSA. This CDR3 is built from 14 residues. The CDR3 loop reads CASSLDRGSGELFF. The CDR3 DNA reads as TGTGCCAGCAGCTTAGACAGGGGATCCGGGGAGCTGTTTTTT. The full variable domain, its missing parts supplied by reference TRBV7-2 and TRBJ2-2, is GAGVSQSPSNKVTEKGKDVELRCDPISGHTALYWYRQSLGQGLEFLIYFQGNSAPDKSGLPSDRFSAERTGGSVSTLTIQRTQQEDSAVYLCASSLDRGSGELFFGEGSRLTVL.

The chain carries TRBV4-1 and TRBJ1-1; TRBD1 matches 7 bases. Germline V lookup: CDR1 MGHRA, CDR2 YSYEKL. Trimming took 3 bases from V and 1 from J; bases not matched to a gene: 5. The CDR3 loop spans 15 amino acids. The CDR3 DNA reads TGCGCCAGCAGCCACCTGACAGGGAGGAACACTGAAGCTTTCTTT. Translated, it gives CASSHLTGRNTEAFF.

A note on this clone: The junction departs from germline at one end; a sequencing error may be responsible. The rearrangement uses TRBV5-4 and TRBJ1-2, with D perhaps TRBD1 (5 bases). The CDR3 length is 13 residues. CDR1 SGHNT and CDR2 YYREEE come from the germline V gene (reference sequence). DNA for the CDR3: TGTGTCAGCAGCTTGTCAGGGAACTATGGCTACACCTTC. This sequence encodes CVSSLSGNYGYTF.

This rearrangement joins TRBV6-1 to TRBJ1-1; no clear D gene. The length of the CDR3 is 13 residues. Trimming stripped 2 bases from V and 6 bases from J, with 10 bases between. From germline, CDR1 is MNHNS and CDR2 SASEGT. The CDR3: CASSEIPIAEAFF. The DNA for the CDR3 is TGTGCCAGCAGTGAAATACCTATCGCTGAAGCTTTCTTT.

This clone was seen just once. This sequence joins TRBV18 and TRBJ2-7; 9 positions agree with TRBD1. Germline trimming cut 3 bases from V and 3 bases from J; bases unmatched to any gene: 6. Germline V gene data show CDR1 as KGHSH and CDR2 as LQKENI. The CDR3 spans 15 residues. CDR3 DNA: TGTGCCAGCTCACCGACCGGGACAGGGCACTACGAGCAGTACTTC. This sequence encodes CASSPTGTGHYEQYF.

J is TRBJ2-1 and V is TRBV29-1, with D maybe TRBD1 (5 bases). In germline, CDR1 is SQVTM, CDR2 ANQGSEA. V was shortened by 3 bases and J by 6 bases, with 9 bases between the two germline ends. The CDR3 extends over 12 amino acids. The CDR3 DNA reads TGCAGCGTTGACAGGGCCGGCAATGAGCAGTTCTTC. Protein: CSVDRAGNEQFF.

This chain uses TRBV7-9 with TRBJ2-5; D ambiguous. Trimming stripped 2 bases from V and 5 bases from J, with 6 bases between. Germline values: CDR1 SEHNR, CDR2 FQNEAQ (reference sequence). This CDR3 is 12 amino acids long. The CDR3 nucleotides are TGTGCCAGCAGCTTACAAGAGGAGACCCAGTACTTC. It codes for CASSLQEETQYF.

The CDR3 nucleotides are TGTGCCAGCAGCCCGGGACTAGGTCTCCCCTCCTACGAGCAGTACTTC. This encodes CASSPGLGLPSYEQYF. The chain joins TRBV11-1 to TRBJ2-7, with TRBD2 matching over 8 bases. The ends lost 5 bases at V and 0 bases at J; junction bases unmatched: 9. The CDR3 sequence is 16 residues long. Looked up from germline, CDR1 is SGHAT and CDR2 is FQDESV (reference sequence).

This clone has a handful of counts. The chain is built from TRBV30 and TRBJ1-3; maybe TRBD1 (6 bases). The germline V gene encodes CDR1 GTSNPN and CDR2 SVGIG (reference sequence). The CDR3 sequence is 16 residues long. With 2 bases removed from V and 0 bases from J, the gap between germline ends came to 14 bases. The CDR3 here is CAWSSRGQVSGNTIYF. In DNA, the CDR3 is TGTGCCTGGAGTTCGCGGGGGCAAGTCTCTGGAAACACCATATATTTT.

This clone was seen only once. The V gene is TRBV11-1, the J gene TRBJ2-1; D call uncertain. Germline assignment: CDR1 SGHAT and CDR2 FQDESV (reference sequence). The CDR3 has 15 residues. Between the trimmed V and J ends, which lost 1 base and 0 bases, there was a span of 7 bases. The CDR3 DNA reads as TGTGCCAGCAGCTTAGGACAAAACTCCTACAATGAGCAGTTCTTC. This codes for CASSLGQNSYNEQFF. The whole variable domain, remainder taken from reference TRBV11-1 and TRBJ2-1, is EAEVAQSPRYKITEKSQAVAFWCDPISGHATLYWYRQILGQGPELLVQFQDESVVDDSQLPKDRFSAERLKGVDSTLKIQPAELGDSAMYLCASSLGQNSYNEQFFGPGTRLTVL.

The chain recombines TRBV5-1 with TRBJ1-1; D call uncertain. Trimming shortened V by 5 bases and J by 1 base, and 9 bases separated the two germline ends. The CDR3 spans 13 residues. Germline CDR1 and CDR2: SGHRS and YFSETQ. The CDR3 here is CASSSLGNTEAFF. CDR3 sequence (DNA): TGCGCCAGCAGTTCCCTGGGGAACACTGAAGCTTTCTTT.

In its sample, this clone ranks as medium-sized. This CDR3 is CSVEGGAYSGNTIYF. The CDR3 bases are TGCAGCGTTGAAGGGGGGGCTTACTCTGGAAACACCATATATTTT. The genes are TRBV29-1 and TRBJ1-3; perhaps TRBD1 as D (6 bases). Per germline, CDR1 SQVTM and CDR2 ANQGSEA. CDR3 length: 15 amino acids. The V end was cut by 1 base, the J end by 0 bases, with 10 bases between.

Only a few counts were recorded for this clone. The chain combines TRBV9 with TRBJ1-2; TRBD1 agrees at 9 bases. The germline CDR1 and CDR2 sequences are SGDLS and YYNGEE. J gave up 8 bases and V 3 bases, and 14 bases lay outside the gene matches. The CDR3 consists of 16 residues. The DNA of the CDR3 is TGTGCCAGCAGCGCTACGCCGGGACAGGGAAAGAAAGGCTACACCTTC. As protein: CASSATPGQGKKGYTF.

V is TRBV5-4 and J is TRBJ2-5, with 7 bases lining up with TRBD1. Trimming cost V 3 bases and J 5 bases; bases outside gene matches: 7. The germline CDR1 and CDR2 sequences are SGHNT and YYREEE (reference sequence). This CDR3 is built from 14 residues. DNA for the CDR3: TGTGCCAGCAGCTCGACAGGGAAATTCGAGACCCAGTACTTC. Translation gives CASSSTGKFETQYF. The complete variable domain, with remaining parts taken from reference TRBV5-4 and TRBJ2-5, reads ETGVTQSPTHLIKTRGQQVTLRCSSQSGHNTVSWYQQALGQGPQFIFQYYREEENGRGNFPPRFSGLQFPNYSSELNVNALELDDSALYLCASSSTGKFETQYFGPGTRLLVL.

The chain is built from TRBV6-1 and TRBJ1-5; TRBD1 might be the D (5 bases). The ends were cut back, 7 bases at V and 7 bases at J, with 14 bases in the middle. CDR1 MNHNS and CDR2 SASEGT come from the germline V gene. CDR3 size: 13 residues. CDR3 nucleotides: TGTGCCAGCACCTGGCAGGGAAGGCAGCCCCAGCATTTT. Translated, it gives CASTWQGRQPQHF.

This clone was counted a single time. This rearrangement joins TRBV5-8 to TRBJ1-5; 9 nucleotides agree with TRBD1. The CDR3 is 14 residues long. From germline, CDR1 is SGHTS and CDR2 YDEGEE. After removal of 4 bases from V and 6 bases from J, the junction contained 5 bases not matched to a gene. In DNA, the CDR3 is TGTGCCAGCAGCCCGGACAGGGGAGGTCAGCCCCAGCATTTT. Its translation is CASSPDRGGQPQHF.